These 22 T cell receptor beta chains were sequenced from one sample in a study of cytomegalovirus exposure and HLA in healthy donors. Sequencing was performed with immunoSEQ multiplex PCR; in TCRdb, only in-frame clones are kept and a portion is missing. In the table there are some 120,000 clones, about 87% of which are singletons. Sequencing used PBMCs. The receptor set was obtained from a woman aged 18-30 years in good health and CMV-seronegative.

Here the CDR3 DNA reads TGTGCCAGCAGTTACGGACAGGGGAATGGAAACACCATATATTTT. This gives the protein CASSYGQGNGNTIYF. The chain links TRBV6-6 to TRBJ1-3, with 9 bases matching TRBD1. V lost 2 bases to trimming and J lost 3 bases; unmatched junction nucleotides: 2. Germline CDR1 reads MNHNY; CDR2 reads SVGAGI (reference sequence). CDR3 length: 15 residues.

V usage is TRBV10-3 and J usage is TRBJ2-7; 9 bases map to TRBD1. The CDR3 extends over 16 amino acids. Losses at the gene ends were 5 bases for V and 5 bases for J; bases not matched to a gene: 13. The germline gives CDR1 ENHRY, CDR2 SYGVKD. DNA for the CDR3: TGTGCCATCAGTCCCTTTGCCGGACAGGGGCGCGACGAGCAGTACTTC. Its translation is CAISPFAGQGRDEQYF.

Points on this clone: The germline gene is not matched at one end of the junction; a read error may be the cause. The rearrangement uses TRBV28 and TRBJ1-1; TRBD1 is a possible D gene (6 bases). The germline V gene has CDR1 MDHEN and CDR2 SYDVKM. The CDR3 runs 16 residues. In DNA form, the CDR3 reads TGTGCCAGCAGTGCCCCTTCGGGGGGCCTGAACGCTGAAGCTTTCTTT. Its translation: CASSAPSGGLNAEAFF.

V usage is TRBV5-1 and J usage is TRBJ1-2; D perhaps matches TRBD1 (5 bases). The germline V gene has CDR1 SGHRS and CDR2 YFSETQ. The CDR3 consists of 16 residues. With 0 bases removed from V and 2 bases from J, the gap between germline ends came to 14 bases. The CDR3 DNA reads as TGCGCCAGCAGCTTGGGCCGGGGGGACCCGAACTATGGCTACACCTTC. Encoded protein: CASSLGRGDPNYGYTF.

The chain combines TRBV9 with TRBJ1-2; D may be TRBD1 (6 bases). Trimming pared 4 bases from V and 7 bases from J, leaving 20 bases between. CDR3 length: 15 residues. Germline lookup yields CDR1 SGDLS and CDR2 YYNGEE. This CDR3 is CASSSRTVPRGGYTF. The CDR3 region has the DNA TGTGCCAGCAGCTCCCGGACAGTACCTCGGGGTGGCTACACCTTC.

V usage is TRBV30 and J usage is TRBJ2-7; TRBD1 agrees at 9 bases. Trimming took 3 bases from V and 3 from J; bases not matched to a gene: 3. The CDR3 consists of 13 residues. Germline values: CDR1 GTSNPN, CDR2 SVGIG (reference sequence). CDR3 in DNA: TGTGCCTGGAGCTTGACAGGGGGCTACGAGCAGTACTTC. Protein: CAWSLTGGYEQYF.

The rearrangement links TRBV28 to TRBJ2-7; tentatively, D is TRBD2 (6 bases). Germline V gene sequence: CDR1 MDHEN, CDR2 SYDVKM. Between the trimmed V and J ends, which lost 5 bases and 0 bases, there was a span of 17 bases. CDR3 length: 16 amino acids. The CDR3: CASSTKTRLFSYEQYF. CDR3 bases: TGTGCCAGCAGTACCAAGACTAGACTATTCTCCTACGAGCAGTACTTC.

This clone appeared a few times. The chain combines TRBV14 with TRBJ2-2; 9 nucleotides agree with TRBD1. Losses at the gene ends were 3 bases for V and 4 bases for J; bases not matched to a gene: 9. The germline gives CDR1 SGHDN, CDR2 FVKESK. There are 17 residues in the CDR3. CDR3 sequence (DNA): TGTGCCAGCAGCCATATCACAGGGGGCGCCGGCACCGGGGAGCTGTTTTTT. It specifies CASSHITGGAGTGELFF.

The V gene is TRBV19, the J gene TRBJ2-2; 7 bases agree with TRBD2. The germline V gene has CDR1 LNHDA and CDR2 SQIVND (reference sequence). The CDR3 contains 15 residues. The V and J ends lost 4 bases and 4 bases, in that order; junction bases with no gene match: 6. DNA of the CDR3: TGTGCCAGTAGTAACCCGGGGGGAGGCACCGGGGAGCTGTTTTTT. Amino acids: CASSNPGGGTGELFF.

In nucleotides, the CDR3 is TGTGCCATCAGTGGGCCGGGACAGGGCGCTGAGCAGGACTATGGCTACACCTTC. It is translated as CAISGPGQGAEQDYGYTF. The chain couples TRBV10-3 to TRBJ1-2, with 9 bases aligning to TRBD1. With V trimmed by 4 bases and J by 3 bases, 15 bases remained unmatched. CDR1 ENHRY and CDR2 SYGVKD come from the germline V gene. The CDR3 is made up of 18 amino acids.

The chain recombines TRBV7-9 with TRBJ2-5; the match to TRBD2 covers 11 bases. V lost 5 bases to trimming and J lost 7 bases; unmatched junction nucleotides: 18. CDR3 length equals 18 residues. Germline CDR1 and CDR2: SEHNR and FQNEAQ (reference sequence). The DNA for the CDR3 is TGTGCCAGCAGCCCCACGACCCCGACTAGCGGGACCGCCTTGACCCAGTACTTC. Amino acid sequence: CASSPTTPTSGTALTQYF.

In DNA form, the CDR3 reads TGTGCCAGCAGCTCAATATCACAGGAAGCTGGCTACACCTTC. Encoded protein: CASSSISQEAGYTF. This chain joins TRBV5-6 and TRBJ1-2; tentative D call: TRBD1 (5 bases). The V gene's germline CDR1 is SGHDT and CDR2 YYEEEE. Trimming shortened V by 3 bases and J by 7 bases, and 16 bases separated the two germline ends. CDR3 length: 14 amino acids.

The table lists this clone with a count of one. The CDR3 spells CATSSWGGKQETQYF. The CDR3 bases are TGTGCCACCAGCTCGTGGGGCGGGAAACAAGAGACCCAGTACTTC. The V call is TRBV15, the J call TRBJ2-5, with TRBD2 as a possible D gene (6 bases). CDR3 size: 15 residues. Germline V CDR1 and CDR2: LNHNV, YYDKDF (reference sequence). Trimming took off 5 bases at V and 2 bases at J, with 15 bases between the two ends.

Only one count was recorded for this clone. The chain joins TRBV5-1 to TRBJ2-7; TRBD2 matches 10 bases. CDR1 is SGHRS, CDR2 YFSETQ, per germline. The V gene end was trimmed by 0 bases and the J gene end by 1 base; junction bases not matched to a gene: 10. The CDR3 loop spans 18 amino acids. CDR3 bases: TGCGCCAGCAGCTTGGAGTTCAGCGGGAGGGGTCGGTCCTACGAGCAGTACTTC. Encoded protein: CASSLEFSGRGRSYEQYF.

The V and J genes are TRBV7-3 and TRBJ2-1; D might be TRBD2 (6 bases). The CDR3 has 14 amino acids. Trimming shortened V by 4 bases and J by 5 bases, and 12 bases separated the two germline ends. Germline-derived CDR1 and CDR2 are SGHTA and FQGTGA. The chain's CDR3 is CASSSGTGDNEQFF. CDR3 DNA sequence: TGTGCCAGCAGCTCCGGTACGGGGGACAATGAGCAGTTCTTC. The full variable domain, its missing parts supplied by reference TRBV7-3 and TRBJ2-1, is GAGVSQTPSNKVTEKGKYVELRCDPISGHTALYWYRQSLGQGPEFLIYFQGTGAADDSGLPNDRFFAVRPEGSVSTLKIQRTERGDSAVYLCASSSGTGDNEQFFGPGTRLTVL.

The chain combines TRBV19 with TRBJ1-5; D unresolved. CDR3 length: 14 residues. The V gene's germline CDR1 is LNHDA and CDR2 SQIVND (reference sequence). The V end lost 2 bases, the J end lost 0 bases, and 5 bases lay between the germline ends. CDR3 in DNA: TGTGCCAGTAGTATACAGAATAGCAATCAGCCCCAGCATTTT. The encoded protein is CASSIQNSNQPQHF. The variable domain in full, completed from reference TRBV19 and TRBJ1-5, reads DGGITQSPKYLFRKEGQNVTLSCEQNLNHDAMYWYRQDPGQGLRLIYYSQIVNDFQKGDIAEGYSVSREKKESFPLTVTSAQKNPTAFYLCASSIQNSNQPQHFGDGTRLSIL.

The J gene is TRBJ1-3, the V gene TRBV7-9, with no clear D. This CDR3 is 14 amino acids long. The germline V gene has CDR1 SEHNR and CDR2 FQNEAQ (reference sequence). V was clipped by 5 bases and J by 0 bases, with 8 bases between them. As DNA, the CDR3 is TGTGCCAGCAGCACTAGTTACTCTGGAAACACCATATATTTT. Amino acid sequence: CASSTSYSGNTIYF.

This clone is a singleton in its sample. The J gene is TRBJ1-1, the V gene TRBV19; the D is unclear. Germline loops: CDR1 LNHDA, CDR2 SQIVND (reference sequence). CDR3 length equals 13 residues. CDR3 nucleotide sequence: TGTGGAACGAAATATCCGGGTGGTACTGAAGCTTTCTTT. Amino acid sequence: CGTKYPGGTEAFF.

This chain connects TRBV6-1 to TRBJ2-7; weak D call: TRBD2 (6 bases). Trimming cost V 7 bases and J 3 bases, with 10 bases left between them. CDR3 length equals 12 residues. Germline-derived CDR1 and CDR2 are MNHNS and SASEGT. DNA for the CDR3: TGTGCCAGCACTAAGGGACTCTACGAGCAGTACTTC. It encodes CASTKGLYEQYF.

This clone was seen only a few times. The rearrangement joins TRBV5-1 to TRBJ1-2; tentative D call: TRBD1 (6 bases). V dropped 4 bases and J dropped 4 bases, with 14 bases sitting between them. The CDR3 covers 14 residues. Germline V gene lookup returns CDR1 SGHRS and CDR2 YFSETQ. CDR3 region: CASSESTGPYGYTF. The DNA for the CDR3 is TGCGCCAGCAGCGAGTCCACAGGGCCCTATGGCTACACCTTC.

The chain uses TRBV9 and TRBJ2-5; possible D gene TRBD2, 5 bases. Trimming removed 2 bases at V and 2 bases at J, with 16 bases between. The germline V gene has CDR1 SGDLS and CDR2 YYNGEE. This CDR3 has 16 residues. This CDR3 is CASSVGSFGGQETQYF. In nucleotides, the CDR3 is TGTGCCAGCAGCGTTGGGTCATTTGGCGGGCAAGAGACCCAGTACTTC.

This chain links TRBV9 with TRBJ2-2; 7 nucleotides align to TRBD1. The CDR3 spans 15 residues. J was trimmed by 0 bases and V by 5 bases; bases with no gene match: 4. CDR1 SGDLS and CDR2 YYNGEE come from the germline V gene. CDR3 protein: CASRPDRANTGELFF. DNA for the CDR3: TGTGCCAGCAGACCCGACAGGGCGAACACCGGGGAGCTGTTTTTT.